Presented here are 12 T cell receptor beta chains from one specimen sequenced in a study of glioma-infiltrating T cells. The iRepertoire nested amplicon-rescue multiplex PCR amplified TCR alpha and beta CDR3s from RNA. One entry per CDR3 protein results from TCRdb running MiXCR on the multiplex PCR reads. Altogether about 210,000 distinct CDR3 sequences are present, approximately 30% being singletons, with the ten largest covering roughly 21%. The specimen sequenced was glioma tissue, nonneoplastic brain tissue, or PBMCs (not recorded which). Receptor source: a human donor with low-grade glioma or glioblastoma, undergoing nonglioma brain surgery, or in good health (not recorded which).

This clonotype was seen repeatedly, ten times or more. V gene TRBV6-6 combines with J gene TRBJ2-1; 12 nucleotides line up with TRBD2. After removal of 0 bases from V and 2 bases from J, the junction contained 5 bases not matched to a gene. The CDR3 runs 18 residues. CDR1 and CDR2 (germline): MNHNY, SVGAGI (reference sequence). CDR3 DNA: TGTGCCAGCAGTTACTCCCTAGCGGGAGGGCCGCCCTACAATGAGCAGTTCTTC. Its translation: CASSYSLAGGPPYNEQFF.

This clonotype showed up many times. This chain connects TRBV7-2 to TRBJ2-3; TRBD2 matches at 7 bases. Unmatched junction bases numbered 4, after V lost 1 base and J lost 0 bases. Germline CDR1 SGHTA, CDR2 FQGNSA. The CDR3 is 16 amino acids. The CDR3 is CASSLGLASSTDTQYF. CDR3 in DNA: TGTGCCAGCAGCTTAGGACTAGCTAGTAGCACAGATACGCAGTATTTT.

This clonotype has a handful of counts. The CDR3 spells CASTPYREMSEQFF. DNA for the CDR3: TGCGCCAGCACTCCATACAGGGAGATGAGCGAGCAGTTCTTC. The chain recombines TRBV5-1 with TRBJ2-1; D perhaps matches TRBD1 (6 bases). Germline loops: CDR1 SGHRS, CDR2 YFSETQ. The CDR3 runs 14 residues. Trimming stripped 6 bases from V and 10 bases from J, with 20 bases between.

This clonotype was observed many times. The CDR3 loop is CTQTSNSNQPQHF. The CDR3 region has the DNA TGCACCCAGACAAGCAATAGCAATCAGCCCCAGCATTTT. The chain carries TRBV29-1 and TRBJ1-5, with D unclear. CDR3 length: 13 residues. CDR1 is SQVTM and CDR2 is ANQGSEA in the germline V gene.

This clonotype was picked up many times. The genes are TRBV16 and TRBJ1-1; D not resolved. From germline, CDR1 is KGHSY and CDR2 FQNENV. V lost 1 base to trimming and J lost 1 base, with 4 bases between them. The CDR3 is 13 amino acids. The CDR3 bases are TGTGCCAGCAGCCAATTCCAGAACACTGAAGCTTTCTTT. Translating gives CASSQFQNTEAFF. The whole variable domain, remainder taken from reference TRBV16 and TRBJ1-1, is GEEVAQTPKHLVRGEGQKAKLYCAPIKGHSYVFWYQQVLKNEFKFLISFQNENVFDETGMPKERFSAKCLPNSPCSLEIQATKLEDSAVYFCASSQFQNTEAFFGQGTRLTVV.

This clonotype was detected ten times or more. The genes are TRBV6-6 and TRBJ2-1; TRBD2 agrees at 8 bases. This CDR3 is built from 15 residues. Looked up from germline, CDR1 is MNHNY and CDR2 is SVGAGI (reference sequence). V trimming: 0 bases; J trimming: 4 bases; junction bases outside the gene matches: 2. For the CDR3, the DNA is TGTGCCAGCAGTTACTCTGCTAGCGGGTACAATGAGCAGTTCTTC. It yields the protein CASSYSASGYNEQFF.

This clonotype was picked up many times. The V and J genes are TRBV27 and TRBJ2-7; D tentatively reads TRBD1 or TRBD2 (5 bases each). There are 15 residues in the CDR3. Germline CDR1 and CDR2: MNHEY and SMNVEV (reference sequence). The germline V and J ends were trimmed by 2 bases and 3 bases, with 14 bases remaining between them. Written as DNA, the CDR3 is TGTGCCAGCAGTTTAAGCTCAGGGAGTATCTACGAGCAGTACTTC. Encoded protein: CASSLSSGSIYEQYF.

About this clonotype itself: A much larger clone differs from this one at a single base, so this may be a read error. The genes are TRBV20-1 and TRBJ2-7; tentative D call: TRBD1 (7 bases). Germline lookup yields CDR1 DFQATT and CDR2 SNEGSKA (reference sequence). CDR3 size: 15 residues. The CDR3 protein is CSAPSRRGPLYEQCF. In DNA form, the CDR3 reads TGCAGTGCTCCTTCACGGAGGGGGCCCCTCTACGAGCAGTGCTTC.

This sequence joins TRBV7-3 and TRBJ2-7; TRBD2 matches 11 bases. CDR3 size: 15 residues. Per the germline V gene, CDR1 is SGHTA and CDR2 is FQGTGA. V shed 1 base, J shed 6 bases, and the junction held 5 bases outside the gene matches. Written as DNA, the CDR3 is TGTGCCAGCAGCTTAAACCCTAGCGGGAGGTCCGAGCAGTACTTC. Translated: CASSLNPSGRSEQYF.

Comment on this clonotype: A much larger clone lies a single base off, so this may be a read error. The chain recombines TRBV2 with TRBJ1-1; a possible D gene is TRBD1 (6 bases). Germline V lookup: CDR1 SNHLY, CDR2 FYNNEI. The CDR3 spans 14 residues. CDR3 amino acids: CSNNLGQMNTEAFF. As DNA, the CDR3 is TGTTCCAACAACCTCGGACAGATGAACACTGAAGCTTTCTTT.

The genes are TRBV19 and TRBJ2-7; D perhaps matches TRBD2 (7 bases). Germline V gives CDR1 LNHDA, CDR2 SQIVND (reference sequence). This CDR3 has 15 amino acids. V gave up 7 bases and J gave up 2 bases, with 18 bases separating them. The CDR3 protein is CASTPRGGQPYEQYF. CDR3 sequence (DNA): TGTGCCAGTACCCCAAGGGGGGGACAACCCTACGAGCAGTACTTC. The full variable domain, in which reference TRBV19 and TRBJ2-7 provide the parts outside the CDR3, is DGGITQSPKYLFRKEGQNVTLSCEQNLNHDAMYWYRQDPGQGLRLIYYSQIVNDFQKGDIAEGYSVSREKKESFPLTVTSAQKNPTAFYLCASTPRGGQPYEQYFGPGTRLTVT.

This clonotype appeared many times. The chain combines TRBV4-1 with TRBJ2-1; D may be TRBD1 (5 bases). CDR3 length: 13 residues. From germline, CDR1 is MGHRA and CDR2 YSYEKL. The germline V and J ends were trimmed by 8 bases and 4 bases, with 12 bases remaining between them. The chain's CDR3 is CASGETAYNEQFF. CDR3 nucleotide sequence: TGCGCCAGCGGAGAGACAGCTTACAATGAGCAGTTCTTC.